Each of the 8 T cell receptor beta chains below was sequenced from the same sample in a study of siplizumab effects on memory and regulatory T cells. Only in-frame clones appear in the TCRdb table, and some are missing; sequencing was by immunoSEQ multiplex PCR. The repertoire holds about 72,000 clones, with 91% as singletons. The specimen sequenced was CD8+ T cells sorted from blood. These receptors were collected from a human donor in good health.

This chain links TRBV28 with TRBJ2-5; 9 bases are shared with TRBD1. Germline V lookup: CDR1 MDHEN, CDR2 SYDVKM. After removal of 7 bases from V and 5 bases from J, the junction contained 11 bases not matched to a gene. The CDR3 loop spans 15 amino acids. The CDR3 sequence is CASNPGTGFAETQYF. CDR3 in DNA: TGTGCCAGCAACCCCGGGACAGGGTTTGCGGAGACCCAGTACTTC.

The chain uses TRBV18 and TRBJ2-4; D remains unclear. Trimming left V 5 bases short and J 1 base short, with 12 bases between. The CDR3 is made up of 15 amino acids. Germline CDR1 reads KGHSH; CDR2 reads LQKENI. The CDR3 region has the DNA TGTGCCAGCTCAAATATCGAAGAGGCCAAAAACATTCAGTACTTC. Translated: CASSNIEEAKNIQYF. The complete variable domain, with remaining parts taken from reference TRBV18 and TRBJ2-4, reads NAGVMQNPRHLVRRRGQEARLRCSPMKGHSHVYWYRQLPEEGLKFMVYLQKENIIDESGMPKERFSAEFPKEGPSILRIQQVVRGDSAAYFCASSNIEEAKNIQYFGAGTRLSVL.

J is TRBJ2-5 and V is TRBV5-6, with 9 bases lining up with TRBD2. The CDR3 consists of 15 residues. V lost 2 bases, J lost 4 bases, and 6 bases stayed unmatched. The germline gives CDR1 SGHDT, CDR2 YYEEEE. The CDR3 is CASSFGGGAGETQYF. CDR3 in DNA: TGTGCCAGCAGCTTCGGCGGGGGGGCCGGAGAGACCCAGTACTTC.

The chain carries TRBV27 and TRBJ2-1; 7 bases are a match to TRBD2. Germline V lookup: CDR1 MNHEY, CDR2 SMNVEV (reference sequence). Losses at the gene ends were 5 bases for V and 6 bases for J; bases not matched to a gene: 13. This CDR3 has 16 residues. DNA for the CDR3: TGTGCCAGCAGTACCCGGGGACTAACCACAATCAATGAGCAGTTCTTC. Translation gives CASSTRGLTTINEQFF.

DNA of the CDR3: TGCAGCGGACGTGACGGGGGATGGACTGAAGCTTTCTTT. Its translation is CSGRDGGWTEAFF. The chain carries TRBV29-1 and TRBJ1-1, with D maybe TRBD1 (5 bases). Germline CDR1 is SQVTM and CDR2 is ANQGSEA. The CDR3 is 13 residues long. Trimming removed 7 bases from V and 5 bases from J, with 17 bases in between.

V and J are TRBV29-1 and TRBJ2-1, with 13 bases identical to TRBD2. Germline V gene lookup returns CDR1 SQVTM and CDR2 ANQGSEA. V lost 7 bases to trimming and J lost 7 bases; unmatched junction nucleotides: 10. The CDR3 has 15 residues. The CDR3 spells CSATRTSGGFNEQFF. DNA of the CDR3: TGCAGCGCCACTAGGACTAGCGGGGGTTTTAATGAGCAGTTCTTC.

The CDR3 DNA is TGTGCCAGTAGTATAGGGGACAGACTCGCGACTAATGAAAAACTGTTTTTT. Translation: CASSIGDRLATNEKLFF. The chain has TRBV19 and TRBJ1-4, with 7 nucleotides matching TRBD1. Germline CDR1 is LNHDA and CDR2 is SQIVND (reference sequence). This CDR3 is 17 amino acids long. The ends lost 1 base at V and 2 bases at J; junction bases unmatched: 7. Drawing the rest from reference TRBV19 and TRBJ1-4, the complete variable domain is DGGITQSPKYLFRKEGQNVTLSCEQNLNHDAMYWYRQDPGQGLRLIYYSQIVNDFQKGDIAEGYSVSREKKESFPLTVTSAQKNPTAFYLCASSIGDRLATNEKLFFGSGTQLSVL.

CDR3 loop: CASTRGVWESTDTQYF. The CDR3 DNA follows: TGTGCCAGTACCCGAGGGGTATGGGAGAGCACAGATACGCAGTATTTT. The V and J genes are TRBV19 and TRBJ2-3; D is perhaps TRBD1 or TRBD2 (5 bases each). This CDR3 comprises 16 residues. CDR1 is LNHDA and CDR2 is SQIVND in the germline V gene (reference sequence). Trimming removed 7 bases at V and 0 bases at J, with 17 bases between.